Given below is one TCR beta chain in context. Antigen unknown. CDR3 length equals 15 residues. Germline V gives CDR1 SGHNT, CDR2 YYREEE (reference sequence). The germline V and J ends were trimmed by 0 bases and 0 bases, with 10 bases remaining between them. The assay was immunoSEQ multiplex PCR, and TCRdb's table has in-frame clones only and misses some. The sample gives millions of clones, 93% of which show up once; roughly 0.36% is in the top ten. The data derive from a study of shared clonotypes between healthy human individuals. Broader study findings: Generation probability values for non-shared clonotypes were lower than those for clonotypes shared by all four donors.

Sequencing input: naive CD4+ T cells from PBMCs. Subset here: CD45RA+ positively selected. This chain uses TRBV5-4 with TRBJ2-7; the D gene is possibly TRBD2 (6 bases). The sequence derives from a man younger than 35 in good health. Some clones in this sample may be carry-over from other donors' samples. The CDR3 here is CASSLGRGGSYEQYF. The DNA for the CDR3 is TGTGCCAGCAGCTTGGGACGGGGAGGCTCCTACGAGCAGTACTTC.